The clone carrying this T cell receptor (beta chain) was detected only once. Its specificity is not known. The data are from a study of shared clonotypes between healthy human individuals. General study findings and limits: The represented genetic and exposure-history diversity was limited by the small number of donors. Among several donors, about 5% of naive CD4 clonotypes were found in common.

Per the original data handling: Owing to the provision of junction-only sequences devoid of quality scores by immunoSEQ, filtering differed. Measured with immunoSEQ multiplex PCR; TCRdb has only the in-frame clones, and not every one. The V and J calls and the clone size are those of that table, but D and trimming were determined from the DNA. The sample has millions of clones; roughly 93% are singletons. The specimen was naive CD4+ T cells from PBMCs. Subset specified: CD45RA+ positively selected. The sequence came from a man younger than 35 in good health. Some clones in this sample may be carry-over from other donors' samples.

The CDR3 spells CASSDWPQGGNTEAFF. CDR3 nucleotides: TGTGCCAGCAGTGATTGGCCGCAGGGGGGGAACACTGAAGCTTTCTTT. This chain connects TRBV2 to TRBJ1-1, with TRBD1 identical over 7 bases. The CDR3 spans 16 residues. J gave up 1 base and V 3 bases, and 8 bases lay outside the gene matches. CDR1 and CDR2 (germline): SNHLY, FYNNEI. Complete variable domain (other parts from reference TRBV2 and TRBJ1-1): EPEVTQTPSHQVTQMGQEVILRCVPISNHLYFYWYRQILGQKVEFLVSFYNNEISEKSEIFDDQFSVERPDGSNFTLKIRSTKLEDSAMYFCASSDWPQGGNTEAFFGQGTRLTVV.